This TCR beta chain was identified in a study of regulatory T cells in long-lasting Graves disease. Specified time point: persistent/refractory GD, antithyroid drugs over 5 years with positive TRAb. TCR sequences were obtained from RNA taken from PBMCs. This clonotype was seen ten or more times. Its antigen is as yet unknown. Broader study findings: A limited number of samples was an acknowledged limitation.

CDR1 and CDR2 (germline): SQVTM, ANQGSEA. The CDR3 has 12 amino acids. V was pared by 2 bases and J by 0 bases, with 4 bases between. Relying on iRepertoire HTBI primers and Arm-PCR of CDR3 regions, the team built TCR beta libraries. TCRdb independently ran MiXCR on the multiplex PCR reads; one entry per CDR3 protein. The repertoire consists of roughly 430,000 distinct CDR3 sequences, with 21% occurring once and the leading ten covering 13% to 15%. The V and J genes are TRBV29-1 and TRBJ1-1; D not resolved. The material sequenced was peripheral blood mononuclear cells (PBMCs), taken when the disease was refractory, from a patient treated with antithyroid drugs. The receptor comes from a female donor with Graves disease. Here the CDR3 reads CSVEWVNTEAFF. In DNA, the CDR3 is TGCAGCGTTGAATGGGTGAACACTGAAGCTTTCTTT.